Here is one T cell receptor (beta chain) with its context. Combining a sample-barcoded 5' primer with a J-beta primer mix, a second PCR ran for roughly 7 to 11 cycles. From the 5' RACE reads, TCRdb called clonotypes with MiXCR, one entry per CDR3 protein. Here the sample spans roughly 1,000,000 distinct CDR3 sequences, less than 25% being singletons. The length of the CDR3 is 14 residues. V was pared by 3 bases and J by 8 bases, with 16 bases between. Germline CDR1 MDHEN, CDR2 SYDVKM. The data were taken from a study of blood T cells in healthy people across ages. The same sample was also studied in work on T cells of mothers and their children.

The gene calls are TRBV28 and TRBJ1-2; no definite D call. The clonotype comes from a girl aged 2 to 10 in good health. The sequenced material came from blood. Written as DNA, the CDR3 is TGTGCCAGCAGTTTTTCTGGCGGGCCAAGAGGCTACACCTTC. It codes for CASSFSGGPRGYTF.